The T cell receptor beta chain described here comes from a study of CD8+CD57+ T cells in acquired aplastic anemia. Looked up from germline, CDR1 is SGHTA and CDR2 is FQGTGA. Trimming cost V 5 bases and J 3 bases, with 5 bases left between them. The CDR3 runs 11 residues. The template for TCR beta VDJ and CDR3 sequence profiling was genomic DNA. Via MiXCR, TCRdb re-called the reads, giving one row per CDR3 protein. The table records 270,000 or so distinct CDR3 sequences, roughly 82% of them present only once. Only a few counts were recorded for this clonotype. CD8+CD57+ cell expansion had been shown by flow cytometry in patients chosen for sequencing.

The chain links TRBV7-3 to TRBJ2-7; no clear D gene. Sequenced sample: sorted CD4+, CD8+, or CD8+CD57+ T cells (not recorded which) from PBMCs. The TCR originated in a human donor with aplastic anemia. The CDR3 spells CASSDRYEQYF. The CDR3 bases are TGTGCCAGCAGCGACCGCTACGAGCAGTACTTC.